Listed below are T cell receptor beta chains from one sample, sequenced in a study of shared clonotypes between healthy human individuals. Assay: immunoSEQ multiplex PCR; the TCRdb copy retains only in-frame clones and omits some. The sample has under 1,900,000 clones; approximately 98.5% are singletons. The sample consisted of naive CD4+ T cells sorted from blood. The receptors were gathered from a man under 40 in good health. Both conserved end residues are part of each CDR3. The order of the fields is D gene, J gene, V gene, CDR3 protein, CDR3 DNA. The D gene is left open where the match is weak.

>NA|TRBJ2-7|TRBV18
CASTQGISYEQYF
TGTGCCAGCACCCAGGGAATCTCCTACGAGCAGTACTTC
>TRBD1|TRBJ2-7|TRBV30
CAWSNGQGLSLGSYEQYF
TGTGCCTGGTCGAATGGACAGGGGTTATCACTAGGCTCCTACGAGCAGTACTTC
>TRBD2|TRBJ2-3|TRBV7-9
CASSLGGLAIITDTQYF
TGTGCCAGCAGCTTAGGTGGACTAGCCATAATCACAGATACGCAGTATTTT
>TRBD2|TRBJ2-1|TRBV9
CASSVDLADYNEQFF
TGTGCCAGCAGCGTGGATCTAGCGGACTACAATGAGCAGTTCTTC
>NA|TRBJ1-1|TRBV5-4
CAGGVAGATEAFF
TGTGCCGGAGGGGTGGCAGGTGCCACTGAAGCTTTCTTT
>NA|TRBJ2-4|TRBV4-2
CASSQVGPYKNIQYF
TGTGCCAGCAGCCAAGTGGGACCCTACAAAAACATTCAGTACTTC
>TRBD2|TRBJ2-1|TRBV4-1
CASSQDSLGAGASYNEQFF
TGCGCCAGCAGCCAAGATTCTTTAGGGGCGGGAGCCTCCTACAATGAGCAGTTCTTC
>TRBD1|TRBJ2-3|TRBV29-1
CSVEGTRPKQGAADTQYF
TGCAGCGTTGAAGGGACGCGACCAAAGCAGGGGGCGGCAGATACGCAGTATTTT
>NA|TRBJ2-3|TRBV15
CATSREGYTDTQYF
TGTGCCACCAGCAGAGAGGGGTACACAGATACGCAGTATTTT
>NA|TRBJ1-2|TRBV27
CASSLTGVPGYTF
TGTGCCAGCAGTTTAACCGGAGTTCCTGGCTACACCTTC
>NA|TRBJ2-2|TRBV25-1
CASSEQVAGELFF
TGTGCCAGCAGTGAACAGGTAGCCGGGGAGCTGTTTTTT
>NA|TRBJ2-2|TRBV6-5
CASSLTRNTGELFF
TGTGCCAGCAGTCTGACTAGAAACACCGGGGAGCTGTTTTTT
>NA|TRBJ1-3|TRBV7-8
CASSLGGLGNTIYF
TGTGCCAGCAGCCTTGGAGGTCTCGGAAACACCATATATTTT
>NA|TRBJ1-2|TRBV13
CASSLGSAGYTF
TGTGCCAGCAGCTTAGGGTCTGCTGGCTACACCTTC
>TRBD2|TRBJ2-7|TRBV6-5
CASSWTSVPDEQYF
TGTGCCAGCAGTTGGACTAGCGTTCCGGACGAGCAGTACTTC
>TRBD1|TRBJ1-4|TRBV29-1
CSVGQGGEKLFF
TGCAGCGTTGGACAGGGGGGTGAAAAACTGTTTTTT
>TRBD2|TRBJ2-5|TRBV6-4
CASSGGPGTSGTYQETQYF
TGTGCCAGCAGTGGAGGCCCCGGGACTAGCGGAACGTACCAAGAGACCCAGTACTTC
>NA|TRBJ1-5|TRBV30
CAWSVKRDQPQHF
TGTGCCTGGAGTGTAAAGAGGGACCAGCCCCAGCATTTT
>NA|TRBJ2-1|TRBV19
CASSSGNEQFF
TGTGCCAGTAGTTCGGGCAATGAGCAGTTCTTC
>TRBD1|TRBJ2-1|TRBV7-2
CASSLAGVGTVRGSYNEQFF
TGTGCCAGCAGCTTAGCGGGTGTCGGGACAGTTCGAGGCTCCTACAATGAGCAGTTCTTC
>NA|TRBJ2-5|TRBV9
CASSAQGRETQYF
TGTGCCAGCAGCGCACAGGGACGGGAGACCCAGTACTTC
>NA|TRBJ2-1|TRBV7-2
CASSVGTPNNEQFF
TGTGCCAGCTCGGTAGGGACACCAAACAATGAGCAGTTCTTC
>TRBD1|TRBJ1-1|TRBV19
CASSIDRVATGTEAFF
TGTGCCAGTAGTATCGACAGGGTGGCTACGGGGACTGAAGCTTTCTTT
>NA|TRBJ2-1|TRBV7-8
CASSPRRPYNEQFF
TGTGCCAGCAGCCCTCGTCGGCCTTACAATGAGCAGTTCTTC
>NA|TRBJ1-1|TRBV14
CASSLDNFGTEAFF
TGTGCCAGCAGTTTGGATAATTTTGGCACTGAAGCTTTCTTT